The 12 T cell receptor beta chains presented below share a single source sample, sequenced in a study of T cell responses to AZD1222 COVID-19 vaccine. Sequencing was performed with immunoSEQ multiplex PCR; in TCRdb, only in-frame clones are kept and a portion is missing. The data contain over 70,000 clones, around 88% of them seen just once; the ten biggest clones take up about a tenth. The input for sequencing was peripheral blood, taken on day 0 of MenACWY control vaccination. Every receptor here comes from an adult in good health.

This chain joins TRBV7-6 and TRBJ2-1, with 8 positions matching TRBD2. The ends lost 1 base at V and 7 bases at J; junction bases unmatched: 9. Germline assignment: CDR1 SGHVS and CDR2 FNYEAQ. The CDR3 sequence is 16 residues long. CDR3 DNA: TGTGCCAGCAGCTTAGGGGGGGCTAGCGGGCAAAATGAGCAGTTCTTC. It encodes CASSLGGASGQNEQFF.

CDR3 residues: CASRLTGGIAEAFF. In nucleotides, the CDR3 is TGTGCCAGTAGGTTGACAGGGGGAATCGCTGAAGCTTTCTTT. V is TRBV19 and J is TRBJ1-1; 9 bases fit TRBD1. The V gene's germline CDR1 is LNHDA and CDR2 SQIVND (reference sequence). V was clipped by 6 bases and J by 6 bases; unmatched bases: 8. This CDR3 contains 14 residues.

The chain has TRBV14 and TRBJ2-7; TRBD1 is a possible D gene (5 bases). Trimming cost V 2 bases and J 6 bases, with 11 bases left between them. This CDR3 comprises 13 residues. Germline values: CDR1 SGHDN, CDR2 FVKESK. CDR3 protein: CASSQQGTGEQYF. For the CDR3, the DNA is TGTGCCAGCAGCCAACAGGGAACGGGCGAGCAGTACTTC.

The CDR3 coding sequence is TGTGCCAGCAGCTTAGGAGGGGATGAGCAGTTCTTC. Amino acids: CASSLGGDEQFF. The chain is built from TRBV7-9 and TRBJ2-1, with D perhaps TRBD1 or TRBD2 (5 bases each). V gave up 1 base and J gave up 8 bases, with 6 bases separating them. CDR1 is SEHNR and CDR2 is FQNEAQ in the germline V gene (reference sequence). There are 12 residues in the CDR3.

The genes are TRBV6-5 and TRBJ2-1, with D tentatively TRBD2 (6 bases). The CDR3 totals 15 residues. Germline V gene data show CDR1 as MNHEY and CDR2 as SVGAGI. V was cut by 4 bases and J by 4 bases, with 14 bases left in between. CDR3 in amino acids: CASSSWRDLYNEQFF. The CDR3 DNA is TGTGCCAGCAGTTCTTGGCGGGACCTTTACAATGAGCAGTTCTTC.

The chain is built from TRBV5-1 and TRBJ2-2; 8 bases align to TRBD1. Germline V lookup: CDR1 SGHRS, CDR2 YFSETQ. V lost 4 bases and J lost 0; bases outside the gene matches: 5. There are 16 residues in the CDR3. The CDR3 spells CASSPGQGTNTGELFF. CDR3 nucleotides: TGCGCCAGCAGCCCTGGACAGGGTACGAACACCGGGGAGCTGTTTTTT.

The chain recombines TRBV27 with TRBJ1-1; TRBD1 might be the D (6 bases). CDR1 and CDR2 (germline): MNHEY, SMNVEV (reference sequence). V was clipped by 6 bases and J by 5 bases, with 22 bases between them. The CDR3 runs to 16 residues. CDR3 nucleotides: TGTGCCAGCAGCCGAAACGGAGGGGGAAGAAGAACTGAAGCTTTCTTT. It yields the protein CASSRNGGGRRTEAFF.

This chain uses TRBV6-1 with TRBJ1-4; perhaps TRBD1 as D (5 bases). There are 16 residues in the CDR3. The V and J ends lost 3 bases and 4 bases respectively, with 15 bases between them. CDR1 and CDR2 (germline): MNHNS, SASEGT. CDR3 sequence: CASSDLGTFDNEKLFF. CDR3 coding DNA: TGTGCCAGCAGTGACCTCGGGACGTTTGATAATGAAAAACTGTTTTTT.

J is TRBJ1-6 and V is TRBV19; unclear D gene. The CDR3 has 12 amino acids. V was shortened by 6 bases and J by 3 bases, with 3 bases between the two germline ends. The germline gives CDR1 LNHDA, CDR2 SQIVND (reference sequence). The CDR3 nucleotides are TGTGCCAGTAGCAGCTATAATTCACCCCTCCACTTT. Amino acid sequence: CASSSYNSPLHF.

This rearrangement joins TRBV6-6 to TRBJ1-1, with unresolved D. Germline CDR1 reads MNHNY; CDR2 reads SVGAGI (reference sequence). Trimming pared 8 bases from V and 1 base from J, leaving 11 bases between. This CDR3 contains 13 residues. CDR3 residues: CASRATGNTEAFF. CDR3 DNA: TGTGCCAGCCGAGCCACGGGGAACACTGAAGCTTTCTTT.

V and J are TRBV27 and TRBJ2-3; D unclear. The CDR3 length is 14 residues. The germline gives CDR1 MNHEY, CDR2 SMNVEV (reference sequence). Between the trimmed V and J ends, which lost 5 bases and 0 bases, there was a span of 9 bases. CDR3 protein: CASSPPTSTDTQYF. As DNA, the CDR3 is TGTGCCAGCAGTCCTCCCACCAGCACAGATACGCAGTATTTT.

The CDR3 loop reads CASSQVAGGQNIQYF. The CDR3 DNA is TGTGCCAGCAGCCAAGTAGCGGGGGGGCAAAACATTCAGTACTTC. The chain combines TRBV4-2 with TRBJ2-4; 11 bases match TRBD2. The CDR3 spans 15 residues. With V trimmed by 1 base and J by 5 bases, 1 base remained unmatched. The germline gives CDR1 LGHNA, CDR2 YNFKEQ.